These 15 T cell receptor beta chains share one sample of origin, sequenced in a study of shared clonotypes between healthy human individuals. Assay: immunoSEQ multiplex PCR; the TCRdb copy retains only in-frame clones and omits some. This sample has 850,000 to 1,200,000 clones, with more than 60% found just once. Sample: memory CD4+ T cells sorted from blood. Subset in this sample: CD45RA-negative fraction. The receptors here all came from a man between 18 and 35 years old in good health.

This clone has a single count. V usage is TRBV21-1 and J usage is TRBJ1-2. TRBV21-1 is marked as a pseudogene. This CDR3 contains 14 residues. Here the CDR3 reads CASSNPRGDYGYTF. The CDR3 bases are TGTGCCAGCAGCAATCCAAGGGGGGACTATGGCTACACCTTC.

This chain connects TRBV18 to TRBJ2-7; D is uncertain. Trimming removed 6 bases at V and 0 bases at J, with 12 bases between. Germline loops: CDR1 KGHSH, CDR2 LQKENI. The CDR3 totals 14 residues. The CDR3 spells CASSRVRSSYEQYF. CDR3 nucleotide sequence: TGTGCCAGCTCTCGAGTCAGGAGCTCCTACGAGCAGTACTTC.

The genes are TRBV5-1 and TRBJ2-7; 8 bases line up with TRBD2. CDR1 SGHRS and CDR2 YFSETQ come from the germline V gene. V dropped 2 bases and J dropped 3; count of bases not matched to a gene: 4. This CDR3 spans 14 amino acids. Here the CDR3 DNA reads TGCGCCAGCAGCTTCACCGGGACTAGCTACGAGCAGTACTTC. Translated, it gives CASSFTGTSYEQYF.

This chain uses TRBV6-1 with TRBJ1-6; D is perhaps TRBD1 (6 bases). Between the trimmed V and J ends, which lost 7 bases and 7 bases, there was a span of 14 bases. Germline CDR1 is MNHNS and CDR2 is SASEGT. CDR3 length: 14 residues. The CDR3 nucleotides are TGTGCCAGCATTGTGGACAGCTGGAATTCACCCCTCCACTTT. Protein sequence: CASIVDSWNSPLHF.

The V and J genes are TRBV29-1 and TRBJ2-2; either TRBD1 or TRBD2 may supply D (5 bases each). Trimming stripped 5 bases from V and 3 bases from J, with 40 bases between. The CDR3 spans 23 residues. Germline loops: CDR1 SQVTM, CDR2 ANQGSEA. This CDR3 reads CSVLKRLDFSPPSTRGDTGELFF. As DNA, the CDR3 is TGCAGCGTTTTAAAGAGGCTCGACTTCAGTCCTCCGTCAACAAGAGGGGACACCGGGGAGCTGTTTTTT.

A single count supports this clone. The CDR3 sequence is CASRPPQGRGGGYTF. The CDR3, as DNA: TGTGCCAGCAGACCTCCCCAGGGAAGAGGCGGTGGCTACACCTTC. V usage is TRBV5-6 and J usage is TRBJ1-2; maybe TRBD1 (5 bases). V was pared by 5 bases and J by 7 bases, with 21 bases between. Germline CDR1 SGHDT, CDR2 YYEEEE. The CDR3 has 15 residues.

Concerning this clone itself: The sample holds other DNA sequences that translate to the same CDR3. This chain links TRBV5-1 with TRBJ2-1, with D perhaps TRBD1 or TRBD2 (5 bases each). Trimming left V 4 bases short and J 0 bases short, with 8 bases between. The CDR3 runs to 14 residues. Looked up from germline, CDR1 is SGHRS and CDR2 is YFSETQ. CDR3 amino acids: CASSGGTSYNEQFF. The CDR3 nucleotides are TGCGCCAGCAGCGGGGGTACCTCCTACAATGAGCAGTTCTTC.

The V call is TRBV28, the J call TRBJ2-2, with 8 bases lining up with TRBD1. V trimming: 6 bases; J trimming: 5 bases; junction bases outside the gene matches: 14. The CDR3 is 17 amino acids. CDR1 and CDR2 (germline): MDHEN, SYDVKM. The CDR3 here is CASSHGQGETITGELFF. The CDR3 DNA reads as TGTGCCAGCAGCCATGGACAGGGCGAGACAATAACCGGGGAGCTGTTTTTT.

This chain joins TRBV11-2 and TRBJ2-5; D is possibly TRBD1 (6 bases). The germline V gene has CDR1 SGHAT and CDR2 FQNNGV. This CDR3 is 12 amino acids long. Trimming pared 4 bases from V and 12 bases from J, leaving 15 bases between. CDR3 amino acids: CASSSLAGAEYF. DNA for the CDR3: TGTGCCAGCAGCTCTCTTGCAGGGGCTGAGTACTTC.

The chain combines TRBV11-2 with TRBJ2-1; 7 bases are shared with TRBD2. With V trimmed by 5 bases and J by 5 bases, 15 bases remained unmatched. The CDR3 consists of 17 residues. CDR1 is SGHAT and CDR2 is FQNNGV in the germline V gene. CDR3 DNA sequence: TGTGCCAGCAGCCCCCCCAAGGGGAGGGATAGGGACAATGAGCAGTTCTTC. Its translation: CASSPPKGRDRDNEQFF. Looking up the rest from reference TRBV11-2 and TRBJ2-1 gives the full variable domain: EAGVAQSPRYKIIEKRQSVAFWCNPISGHATLYWYQQILGQGPKLLIQFQNNGVVDDSQLPKDRFSAERLKGVDSTLKIQPAKLEDSAVYLCASSPPKGRDRDNEQFFGPGTRLTVL.

J is TRBJ1-2 and V is TRBV14, with D uncertain. The ends were cut back, 4 bases at V and 5 bases at J, with 8 bases in the middle. Germline V CDR1 and CDR2: SGHDN, FVKESK. The CDR3 contains 12 residues. DNA of the CDR3: TGTGCCAGCAGCCGGACGGAGTATGGCTACACCTTC. As protein: CASSRTEYGYTF. Supplemented by reference TRBV14 and TRBJ1-2, the full variable domain reads EAGVTQFPSHSVIEKGQTVTLRCDPISGHDNLYWYRRVMGKEIKFLLHFVKESKQDESGMPNNRFLAERTGGTYSTLKVQPAELEDSGVYFCASSRTEYGYTFGSGTRLTVV.

This clone was seen just once. The gene calls are TRBV5-1 and TRBJ2-7; 9 bases are a match to TRBD1. The germline gives CDR1 SGHRS, CDR2 YFSETQ. Unmatched junction bases numbered 12, after V lost 5 bases and J lost 3 bases. The CDR3 extends over 16 amino acids. CDR3 sequence: CASSPLPGQGNYEQYF. CDR3 DNA: TGCGCCAGCAGTCCACTACCGGGACAGGGAAACTACGAGCAGTACTTC. Filled out from reference TRBV5-1 and TRBJ2-7, the complete variable domain reads KAGVTQTPRYLIKTRGQQVTLSCSPISGHRSVSWYQQTPGQGLQFLFEYFSETQRNKGNFPGRFSGRQFSNSRSEMNVSTLELGDSALYLCASSPLPGQGNYEQYFGPGTRLTVT.

This clone was recorded only once. The chain carries TRBV19 and TRBJ1-4; unclear D gene. The V gene's germline CDR1 is LNHDA and CDR2 SQIVND (reference sequence). This CDR3 region has 12 residues. V lost 6 bases, J lost 8 bases, and 10 bases lay in between. The CDR3 reads CASSPPGEKLFF. For the CDR3, the DNA is TGTGCCAGTAGCCCTCCGGGCGAAAAACTGTTTTTT.

This chain joins TRBV2 and TRBJ2-6; no firm D call. With 7 bases removed from V and 4 bases from J, the gap between germline ends came to 8 bases. Germline V gives CDR1 SNHLY, CDR2 FYNNEI. CDR3 length: 13 residues. The DNA of the CDR3 is TGTGCCAGCACGAGAGAAGGGGCCAACGTCCTGACTTTC. It yields the protein CASTREGANVLTF.

This chain connects TRBV10-1 to TRBJ2-7, with a weak D call TRBD2 (6 bases). V was shortened by 4 bases and J by 6 bases, with 13 bases between the two germline ends. The CDR3 covers 13 residues. The germline V gene encodes CDR1 WNHNN and CDR2 SYGVQD (reference sequence). CDR3 in amino acids: CASSVTSFGEQYF. The CDR3 bases are TGCGCCAGCAGTGTGACTAGTTTTGGCGAGCAGTACTTC.